This T cell receptor beta chain comes out of a study of T cell repertoires in cytomegalovirus infection. MiXCR, run by TCRdb on the reads, gives a single entry per CDR3 protein. The data contain 650,000 to 900,000 distinct CDR3 sequences, almost 30% of them singletons. As concerns this clonotype: What it binds is not known.

The CDR3 is made up of 12 amino acids. Trimming stripped 3 bases from V and 5 bases from J, with 10 bases between. Germline CDR1 and CDR2: DFQATT and SNEGSKA (reference sequence). This clonotype was obtained from a human donor in good health (CMV status not recorded). Some clones in this sample may be carry-over from other donors' samples. The sample in question was cultured CD8+ T cells from PBMCs, obtained from culture after CMV antigen stimulation. V usage is TRBV20-1 and J usage is TRBJ1-2; D uncertain. The CDR3 protein is CSASRLLYGYTF. The CDR3, as DNA: TGCAGTGCTAGTCGTCTGCTATATGGCTACACCTTC.